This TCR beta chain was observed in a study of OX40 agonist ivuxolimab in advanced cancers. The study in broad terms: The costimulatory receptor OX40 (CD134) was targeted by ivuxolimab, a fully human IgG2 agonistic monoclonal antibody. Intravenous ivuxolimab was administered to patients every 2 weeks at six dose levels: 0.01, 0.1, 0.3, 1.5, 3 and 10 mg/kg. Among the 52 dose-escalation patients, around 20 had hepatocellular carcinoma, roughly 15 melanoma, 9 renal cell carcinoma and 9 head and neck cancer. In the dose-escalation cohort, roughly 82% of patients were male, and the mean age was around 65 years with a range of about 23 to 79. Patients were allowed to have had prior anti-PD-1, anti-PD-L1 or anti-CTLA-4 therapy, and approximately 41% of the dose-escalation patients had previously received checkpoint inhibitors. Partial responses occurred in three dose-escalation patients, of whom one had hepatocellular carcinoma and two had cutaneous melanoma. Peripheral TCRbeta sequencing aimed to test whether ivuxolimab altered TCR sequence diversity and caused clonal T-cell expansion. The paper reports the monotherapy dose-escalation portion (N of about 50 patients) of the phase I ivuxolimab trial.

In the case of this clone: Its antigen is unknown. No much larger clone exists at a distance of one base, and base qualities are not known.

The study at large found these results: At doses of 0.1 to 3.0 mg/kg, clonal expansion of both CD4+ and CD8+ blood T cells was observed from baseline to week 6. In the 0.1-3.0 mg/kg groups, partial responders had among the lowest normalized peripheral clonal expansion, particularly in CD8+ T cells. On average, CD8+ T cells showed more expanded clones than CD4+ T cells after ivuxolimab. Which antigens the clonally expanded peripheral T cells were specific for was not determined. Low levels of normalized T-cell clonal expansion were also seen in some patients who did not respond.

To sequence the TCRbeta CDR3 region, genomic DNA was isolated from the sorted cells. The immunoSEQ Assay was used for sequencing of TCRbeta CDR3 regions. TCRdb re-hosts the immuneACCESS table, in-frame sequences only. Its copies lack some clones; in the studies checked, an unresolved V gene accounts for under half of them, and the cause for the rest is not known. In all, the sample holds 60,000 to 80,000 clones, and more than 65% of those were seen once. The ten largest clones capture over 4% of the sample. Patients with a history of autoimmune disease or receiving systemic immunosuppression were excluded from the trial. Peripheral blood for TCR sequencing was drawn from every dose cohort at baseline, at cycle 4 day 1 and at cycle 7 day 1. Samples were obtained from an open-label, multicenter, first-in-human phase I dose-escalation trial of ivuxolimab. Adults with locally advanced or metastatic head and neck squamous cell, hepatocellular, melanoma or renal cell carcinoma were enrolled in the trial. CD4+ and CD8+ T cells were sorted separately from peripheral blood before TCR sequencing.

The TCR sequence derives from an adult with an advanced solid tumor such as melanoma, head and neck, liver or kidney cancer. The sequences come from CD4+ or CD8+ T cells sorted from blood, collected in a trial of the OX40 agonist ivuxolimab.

The CDR3 sequence is CASSLIYPSYEQYF. The sequence in DNA is TGTGCCAGCAGCTTGATATATCCCTCCTACGAGCAGTACTTC. Rearrangement joined TRBV5-5 to TRBJ2-7; the D gene remains uncertain. Including cysteine and phenylalanine, the CDR3 has 14 amino acids. The retained sequence is limited to the CDR3, 42 bases, with the frame set at the first base. From a lookup of the germline V gene (reference sequence), CDR1 and CDR2 are SGHKS and YYEKEE. V was cut back by 1 base and J by 0 bases, leaving a gap of 8 bases between them.